Given below is one TCR beta chain in context. Antigen unknown. These data come from a study of T cell responses to AZD1222 COVID-19 vaccine. Overall study results and limits: Donors were mostly white British, more females; clonal diversity possibly underestimated. Spike-specific TCR breadth and depth both grew after two AZD1222 doses.

TCRdb's table, derived via immunoSEQ multiplex PCR, lists solely in-frame clones and lacks some. The sample holds about 120,000 clones, 75% to 95% seen once. V was cut by 5 bases and J by 2 bases, with 21 bases left in between. CDR1 is SEHNR, CDR2 FQNEAQ, per germline (reference sequence). The CDR3 extends over 17 amino acids. The sequence derives from an adult who received the MenACWY meningococcal vaccine as a control. The material sequenced was peripheral blood, taken 28 days after the second dose of the MenACWY control vaccine. The chain carries TRBV7-9 and TRBJ2-5; D may be TRBD1 (6 bases). The CDR3 nucleotides are TGTGCCAGCAGCCGTTCCCGAGGACAGATTAATCAAGAGACCCAGTACTTC. Translation gives CASSRSRGQINQETQYF. The complete variable domain, with remaining parts taken from reference TRBV7-9 and TRBJ2-5, reads DTGVSQNPRHKITKRGQNVTFRCDPISEHNRLYWYRQTLGQGPEFLTYFQNEAQLEKSRLLSDRFSAERPKGSFSTLEIQRTEQGDSAMYLCASSRSRGQINQETQYFGPGTRLLVL.